This T cell receptor (beta chain) derives from a study of control samples from healthy donors and cancer patients. TCRdb keeps only in-frame clones here, not all; method: immunoSEQ multiplex PCR. The data show about 100,000 clones, roughly 92% seen once. This clone was observed a single time. This CDR3 contains 13 residues. Per germline, CDR1 LNHDA and CDR2 SQIVND (reference sequence). V lost 5 bases and J lost 6, with 10 bases in between. Sequences were obtained from blood. The sequence derives from a human donor in good health. The donor label of this sample is uncertain. This chain connects TRBV19 to TRBJ2-2; D is perhaps TRBD1 (5 bases). In DNA form, the CDR3 reads TGTGCCAGTAGTCAAGGGGTCGCCGGGGAGCTGTTTTTT. It is translated as CASSQGVAGELFF.